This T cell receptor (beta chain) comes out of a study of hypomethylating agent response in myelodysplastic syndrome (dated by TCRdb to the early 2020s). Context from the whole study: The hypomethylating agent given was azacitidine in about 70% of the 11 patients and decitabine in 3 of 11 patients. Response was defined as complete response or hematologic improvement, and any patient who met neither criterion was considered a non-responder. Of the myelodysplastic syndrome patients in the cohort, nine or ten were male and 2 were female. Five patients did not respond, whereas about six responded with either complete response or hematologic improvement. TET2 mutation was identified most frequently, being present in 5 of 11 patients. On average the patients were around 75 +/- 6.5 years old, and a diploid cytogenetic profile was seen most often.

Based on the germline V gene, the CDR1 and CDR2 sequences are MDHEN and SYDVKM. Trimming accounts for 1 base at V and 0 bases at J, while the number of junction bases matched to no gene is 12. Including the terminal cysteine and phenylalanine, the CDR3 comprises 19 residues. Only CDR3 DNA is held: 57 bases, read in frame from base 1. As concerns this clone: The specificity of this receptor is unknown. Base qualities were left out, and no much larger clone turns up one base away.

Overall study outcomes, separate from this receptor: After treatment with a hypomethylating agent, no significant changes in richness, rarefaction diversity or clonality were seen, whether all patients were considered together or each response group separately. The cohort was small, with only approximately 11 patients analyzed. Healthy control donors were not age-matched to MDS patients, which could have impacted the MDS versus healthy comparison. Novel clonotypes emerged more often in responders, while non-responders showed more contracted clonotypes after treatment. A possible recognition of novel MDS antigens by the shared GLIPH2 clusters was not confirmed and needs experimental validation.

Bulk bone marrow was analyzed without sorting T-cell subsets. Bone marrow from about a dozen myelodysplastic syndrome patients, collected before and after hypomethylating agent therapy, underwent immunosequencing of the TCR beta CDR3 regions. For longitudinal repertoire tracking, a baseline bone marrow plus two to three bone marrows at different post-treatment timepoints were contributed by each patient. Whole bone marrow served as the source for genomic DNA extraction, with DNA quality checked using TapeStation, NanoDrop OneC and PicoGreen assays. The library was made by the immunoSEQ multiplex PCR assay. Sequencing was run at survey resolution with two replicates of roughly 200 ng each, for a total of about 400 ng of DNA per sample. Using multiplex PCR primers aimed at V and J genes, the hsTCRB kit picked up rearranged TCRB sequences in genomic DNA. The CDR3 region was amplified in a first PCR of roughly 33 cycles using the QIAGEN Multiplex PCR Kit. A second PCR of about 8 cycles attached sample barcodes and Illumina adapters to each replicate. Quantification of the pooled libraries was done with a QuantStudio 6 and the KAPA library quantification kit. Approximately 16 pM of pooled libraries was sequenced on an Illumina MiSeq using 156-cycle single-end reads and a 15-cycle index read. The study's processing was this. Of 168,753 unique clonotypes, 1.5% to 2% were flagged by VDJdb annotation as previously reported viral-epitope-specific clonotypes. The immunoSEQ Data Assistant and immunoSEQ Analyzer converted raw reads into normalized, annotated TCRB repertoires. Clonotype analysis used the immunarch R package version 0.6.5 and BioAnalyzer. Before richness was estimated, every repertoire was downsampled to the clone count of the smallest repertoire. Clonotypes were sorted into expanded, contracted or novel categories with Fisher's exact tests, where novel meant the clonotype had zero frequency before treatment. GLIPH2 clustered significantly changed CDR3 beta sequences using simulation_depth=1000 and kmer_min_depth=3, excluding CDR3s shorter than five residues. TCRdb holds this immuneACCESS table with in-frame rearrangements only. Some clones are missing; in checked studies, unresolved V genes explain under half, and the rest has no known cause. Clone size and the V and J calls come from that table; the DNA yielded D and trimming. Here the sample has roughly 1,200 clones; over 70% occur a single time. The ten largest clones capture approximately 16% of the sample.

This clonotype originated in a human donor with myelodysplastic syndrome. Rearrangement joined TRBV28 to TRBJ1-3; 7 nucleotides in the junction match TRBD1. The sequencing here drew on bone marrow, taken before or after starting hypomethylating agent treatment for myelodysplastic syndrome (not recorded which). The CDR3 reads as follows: CASSLFDRVYGNSGNTIYF. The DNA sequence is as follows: TGTGCCAGCAGTTTATTTGACAGGGTCTATGGTAACTCTGGAAACACCATATATTTT.